This TCR beta chain is drawn from a study of cytomegalovirus exposure and HLA in healthy donors. The V segment lost 1 base and the J segment 6 bases; nucleotides outside the gene matches: 1. The CDR3 length is 14 residues. Germline CDR1 is SGDLS and CDR2 is YYNGEE. This clone was found a few times. Antigen: not known. General study points: Trimming of TCR beta V- and J-genes showed a link, identified in a later analysis, to a missense DCLRE1C variant. Under in vitro conditions, three CMV-associated chains were confirmed as specific for CMV antigens.

13 Jbeta primers and 60 Vbeta primers were used for the PCR. Data came from immunoSEQ multiplex PCR; TCRdb stores just in-frame clones and leaves some out. The data show about 100,000 clones, with around three quarters seen just once and more than 2% held by the top ten. The sequencing input was PBMCs. The V call is TRBV9, the J call TRBJ2-2; 9 bases map to TRBD2. This TCR was recovered from a man aged 50 to 59 in good health and CMV-seropositive. CDR3 bases: TGTGCCAGCAGCGTATTAGCGGGAGCCGGGGAGCTGTTTTTT. It specifies CASSVLAGAGELFF.